The source of this T cell receptor beta chain is a study of T cell repertoires in cytomegalovirus infection. Study context: In public TCR beta signatures, there were indications of both CMV infection and matching HLA type.

The study's findings and limits: CMV carriers with the relevant HLA were identified by cumulative public TCR beta family frequency. The ex vivo response was dominated by HLA-C-restricted CMV-specific TCR beta clonotypes.

To note about this clonotype: Its antigen is not known.

TCRdb analysed the reads with MiXCR anew, one entry per CDR3 protein. The sample has hundreds of thousands of distinct CDR3 sequences; more than 8% are singletons. Germline values: CDR1 MNHEY, CDR2 SMNVEV (reference sequence). The V and J ends lost 4 bases and 5 bases respectively, with 5 bases between them. This CDR3 contains 11 residues. This receptor was obtained from a human donor in good health (CMV status not recorded). Some clones in this sample may be carry-over from other donors' samples. Sequenced material: PBMCs. The rearrangement joins TRBV27 to TRBJ2-5; D unresolved. In DNA form, the CDR3 reads TGTGCCAGCAGTTACCGGGAGACCCAGTACTTC. As protein: CASSYRETQYF.